What follows are 14 T cell receptor beta chains derived from one specimen sequenced in a study of blood T cell repertoires in COVID-19. Assay: immunoSEQ multiplex PCR; the TCRdb copy retains only in-frame clones and omits some. The sample contains 250,000 to 350,000 clones, around 89% of which appear only once. Sequencing used peripheral blood. These receptor sequences come from a woman in her fifties or sixties with acute or convalescent COVID-19.

This clone was recorded only once. Other nucleotide sequences in the sample specify the same CDR3. This rearrangement joins TRBV19 to TRBJ1-1, with a possible D match to TRBD1 (5 bases). The V gene lost 3 bases and the J gene lost 2 bases, with 13 bases spanning the gap. CDR1 and CDR2 (germline): LNHDA, SQIVND (reference sequence). The CDR3 has 15 amino acids. CDR3 in DNA: TGTGCCAGTAGTATTGGGGGGGGGAGAAACACTGAAGCTTTCTTT. It specifies CASSIGGGRNTEAFF.

This chain connects TRBV2 to TRBJ2-1; D remains unclear. This CDR3 comprises 13 residues. CDR1 is SNHLY and CDR2 is FYNNEI in the germline V gene. The V and J ends lost 9 bases and 5 bases respectively, with 14 bases between them. CDR3 nucleotide sequence: TGTGCCAGTAAGTGGCATGTAAACAATGAGCAGTTCTTC. This codes for CASKWHVNNEQFF.

The chain links TRBV5-4 to TRBJ2-7, with unresolved D. V shed 5 bases and J shed 2 bases, with 20 bases lying between them. This CDR3 contains 16 residues. Germline CDR1 reads SGHNT; CDR2 reads YYREEE (reference sequence). The CDR3 coding sequence is TGTGCCAGCAGAGTCGACTTGTCGGCCTCCACCTACGAGCAGTACTTC. It encodes CASRVDLSASTYEQYF.

This clone was seen a handful of times. The chain links TRBV7-9 to TRBJ1-4, with 12 bases that match TRBD1. Germline V lookup: CDR1 SEHNR, CDR2 FQNEAQ (reference sequence). V shed 5 bases, J shed 7 bases, and the junction held 5 bases outside the gene matches. CDR3 length equals 15 residues. The chain's CDR3 is CASSPGQGAPEKLFF. Written as DNA, the CDR3 is TGTGCCAGCAGCCCGGGACAGGGGGCGCCTGAAAAACTGTTTTTT.

This clone appeared a few times. The chain uses TRBV7-2 and TRBJ2-7; D unclear. Deletions cut 1 base from V and 0 bases from J, with 7 bases between. Per germline, CDR1 SGHTA and CDR2 FQGNSA. This CDR3 contains 14 residues. The CDR3 DNA follows: TGTGCCAGCAGCTTAGTGCTAAGCTCCTACGAGCAGTACTTC. It is translated as CASSLVLSSYEQYF.

Note on this clone: Mismatch with germline at one junction end may stem from a read error. The same CDR3 arises from other DNA sequences in this sample as well. This sequence joins TRBV30 and TRBJ1-4; weak D call: TRBD1 (5 bases). Germline CDR1 is GTSNPN and CDR2 is SVGIG (reference sequence). The CDR3 runs 13 residues. CDR3 in amino acids: CAWSRGTNEKLFF. As DNA, the CDR3 is TGTGCCTGGAGTAGAGGGACTAACGAAAAACTGTTTTTT.

The chain employs TRBV7-8 and TRBJ2-7; D perhaps matches TRBD2 (5 bases). Trimming removed 2 bases at V and 7 bases at J, with 18 bases between. Looked up from germline, CDR1 is SGHVS and CDR2 is FQNEAQ. The CDR3 loop spans 15 amino acids. The CDR3 here is CASSLRGLGFREQYF. DNA for the CDR3: TGTGCCAGCAGCTTACGAGGACTCGGATTTCGGGAGCAGTACTTC.

This rearrangement joins TRBV3-1 (or the pseudogene TRBV3-2) to TRBJ2-1; 15 nucleotides match TRBD2. CDR1 and CDR2 (germline): LGHDT, YNNKEL (reference sequence). V dropped 5 bases and J dropped 8; count of bases not matched to a gene: 1. The CDR3 sequence is 14 residues long. The chain's CDR3 is CASSWTSGGDEQFF. CDR3 bases: TGTGCCAGCAGCTGGACTAGCGGGGGGGATGAGCAGTTCTTC.

The gene calls are TRBV6-5 and TRBJ1-5, with TRBD1 as a possible D gene (5 bases). This CDR3 is 13 amino acids long. V was clipped by 4 bases and J by 7 bases, with 11 bases between them. CDR1 MNHEY and CDR2 SVGAGI come from the germline V gene. The CDR3 sequence: CASSSGGKQPQHF. The CDR3 DNA sequence: TGTGCCAGCAGTTCCGGGGGAAAACAGCCCCAGCATTTT.

With regard to this clone: Other DNA sequences in this sample translate to the same CDR3. The J gene is TRBJ1-5, the V gene TRBV12-3 or TRBV12-4; perhaps TRBD1 as D (6 bases). The CDR3 has 13 residues. V lost 3 bases and J 5 bases, leaving 8 bases between the germline ends. The CDR3 region has the DNA TGTGCCAGCAGTTTGACAGGCGATCAGCCCCAGCATTTT. Translating it yields CASSLTGDQPQHF.

The rearrangement uses TRBV4-2 and TRBJ1-1; tentatively, D is TRBD1 (6 bases). From germline, CDR1 is LGHNA and CDR2 YNFKEQ. V lost 2 bases to trimming and J lost 3 bases, with 13 bases between them. CDR3 length: 15 residues. The chain's CDR3 is CASSQSGDRDTEAFF. In nucleotides, the CDR3 is TGTGCCAGCAGCCAATCAGGGGATCGGGACACTGAAGCTTTCTTT.

V gene TRBV7-9 combines with J gene TRBJ1-1, with a tentative D call TRBD1 (6 bases). This CDR3 has 16 amino acids. The germline V gene encodes CDR1 SEHNR and CDR2 FQNEAQ (reference sequence). V lost 4 bases and J lost 1, with 16 bases in between. The chain's CDR3 is CASSSPGGGQNTEAFF. CDR3 nucleotides: TGTGCCAGCAGCTCGCCCGGGGGGGGGCAGAACACTGAAGCTTTCTTT.

The CDR3 loop is CASTPGQLTGELFF. Here the CDR3 DNA reads TGTGCCAGCACCCCGGGACAGCTAACCGGGGAGCTGTTTTTT. V and J are TRBV2 and TRBJ2-2, with TRBD1 identical over 7 bases. Germline CDR1 is SNHLY and CDR2 is FYNNEI. V shed 7 bases, J shed 5 bases, and the junction held 7 bases outside the gene matches. The CDR3 runs 14 residues.

The rearrangement joins TRBV20-1 to TRBJ1-2, with a weak D call TRBD1 (5 bases). The CDR3 loop spans 12 amino acids. Germline values: CDR1 DFQATT, CDR2 SNEGSKA (reference sequence). V dropped 3 bases and J dropped 3 bases, with 8 bases sitting between them. The CDR3, as DNA: TGCAGTGCTAGTGACAGTTACTATGGCTACACCTTC. Encoded protein: CSASDSYYGYTF.